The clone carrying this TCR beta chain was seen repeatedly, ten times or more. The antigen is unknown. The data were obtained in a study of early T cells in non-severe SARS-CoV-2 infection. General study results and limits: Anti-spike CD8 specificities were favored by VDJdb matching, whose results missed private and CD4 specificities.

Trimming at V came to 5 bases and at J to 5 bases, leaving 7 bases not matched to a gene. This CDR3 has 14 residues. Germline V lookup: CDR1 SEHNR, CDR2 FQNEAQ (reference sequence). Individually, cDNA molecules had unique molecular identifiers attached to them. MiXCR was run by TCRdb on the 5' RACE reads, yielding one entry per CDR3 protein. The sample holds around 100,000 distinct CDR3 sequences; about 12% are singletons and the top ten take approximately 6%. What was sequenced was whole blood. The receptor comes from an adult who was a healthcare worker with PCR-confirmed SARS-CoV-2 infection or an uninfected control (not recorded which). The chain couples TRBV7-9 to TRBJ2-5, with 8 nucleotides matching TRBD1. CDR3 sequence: CASSNRQGSETQYF. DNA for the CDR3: TGTGCCAGCAGCAACCGACAGGGGTCGGAGACCCAGTACTTC.